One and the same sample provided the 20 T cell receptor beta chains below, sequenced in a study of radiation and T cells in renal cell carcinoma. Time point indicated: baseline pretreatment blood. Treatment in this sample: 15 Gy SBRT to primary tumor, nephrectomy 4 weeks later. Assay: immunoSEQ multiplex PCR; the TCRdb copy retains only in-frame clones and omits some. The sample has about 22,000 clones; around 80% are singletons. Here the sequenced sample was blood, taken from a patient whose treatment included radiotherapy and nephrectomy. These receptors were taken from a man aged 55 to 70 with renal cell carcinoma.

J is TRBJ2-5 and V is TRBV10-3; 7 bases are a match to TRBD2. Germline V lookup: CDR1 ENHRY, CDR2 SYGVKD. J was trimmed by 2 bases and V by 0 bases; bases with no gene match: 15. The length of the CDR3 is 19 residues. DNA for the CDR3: TGTGCCATCAGTGAGTCAGCGGTCGAGCGGGAACCCTTACAAGAGACCCAGTACTTC. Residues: CAISESAVEREPLQETQYF.

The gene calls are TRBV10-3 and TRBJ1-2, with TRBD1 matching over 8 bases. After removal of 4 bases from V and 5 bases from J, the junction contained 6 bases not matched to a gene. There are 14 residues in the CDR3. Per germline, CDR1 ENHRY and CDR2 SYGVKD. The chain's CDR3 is CAISATGQEYGYTF. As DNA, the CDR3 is TGTGCCATCAGTGCAACGGGACAGGAGTATGGCTACACCTTC.

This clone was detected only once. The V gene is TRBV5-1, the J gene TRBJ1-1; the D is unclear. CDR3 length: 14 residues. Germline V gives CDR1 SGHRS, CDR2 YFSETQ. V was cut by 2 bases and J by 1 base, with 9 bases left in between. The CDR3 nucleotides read TGCGCCAGCAGCTTTTCTGTGGGGAACACTGAAGCTTTCTTT. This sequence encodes CASSFSVGNTEAFF.

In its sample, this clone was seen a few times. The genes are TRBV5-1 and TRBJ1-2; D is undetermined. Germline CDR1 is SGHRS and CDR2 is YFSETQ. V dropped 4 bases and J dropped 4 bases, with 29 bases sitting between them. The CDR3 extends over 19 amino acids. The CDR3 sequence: CASSANRPIDGKLPYGYTF. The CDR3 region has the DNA TGCGCCAGCAGCGCCAACCGACCGATAGACGGGAAGTTACCCTATGGCTACACCTTC.

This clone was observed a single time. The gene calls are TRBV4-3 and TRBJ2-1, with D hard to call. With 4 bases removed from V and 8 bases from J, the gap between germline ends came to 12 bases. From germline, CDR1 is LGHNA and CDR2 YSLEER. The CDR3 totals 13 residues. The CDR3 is CASSLKTVHEQFF. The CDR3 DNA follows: TGCGCCAGCAGCCTTAAGACTGTCCATGAGCAGTTCTTC.

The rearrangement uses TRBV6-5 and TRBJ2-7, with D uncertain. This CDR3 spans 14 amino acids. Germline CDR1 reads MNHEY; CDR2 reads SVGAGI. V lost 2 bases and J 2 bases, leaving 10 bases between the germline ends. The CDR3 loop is CASSYEALPYEQYF. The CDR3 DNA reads TGTGCCAGCAGTTACGAGGCCTTACCCTACGAGCAGTACTTC.

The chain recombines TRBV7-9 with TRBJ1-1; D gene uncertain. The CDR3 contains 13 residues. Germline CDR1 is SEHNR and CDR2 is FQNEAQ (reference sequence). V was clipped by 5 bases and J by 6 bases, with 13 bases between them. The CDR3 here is CASSPVEGAEAFF. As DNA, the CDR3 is TGTGCCAGCAGCCCCGTGGAGGGCGCTGAAGCTTTCTTT.

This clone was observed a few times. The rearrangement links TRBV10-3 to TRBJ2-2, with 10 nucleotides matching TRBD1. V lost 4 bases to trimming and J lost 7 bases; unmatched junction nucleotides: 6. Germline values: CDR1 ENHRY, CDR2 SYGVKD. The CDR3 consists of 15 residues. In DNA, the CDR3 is TGTGCCATCAGTGCACCCCGGACAGGGGGCGGGGAGCTGTTTTTT. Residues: CAISAPRTGGGELFF.

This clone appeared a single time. The CDR3 nucleotides read TGTGCCATCAGCGAGGGACAGGCCCTTAATTCACCCCTCCACTTT. It specifies CAISEGQALNSPLHF. The rearrangement uses TRBV10-3 and TRBJ1-6, with 8 bases matching TRBD1. CDR1 ENHRY and CDR2 SYGVKD come from the germline V gene. V lost 6 bases and J lost 6; bases outside the gene matches: 7. This CDR3 is 15 amino acids long.

The CDR3 reads CASSPAEDRENQPQHF. The CDR3 DNA follows: TGTGCCAGCAGCCCAGCGGAGGACAGGGAAAATCAGCCCCAGCATTTT. This rearrangement joins TRBV12-1 to TRBJ1-5; TRBD1 is taken as the D call from the table, unchecked against the DNA. TRBV12-1 is classified as a pseudogene. The CDR3 sequence is 16 residues long.

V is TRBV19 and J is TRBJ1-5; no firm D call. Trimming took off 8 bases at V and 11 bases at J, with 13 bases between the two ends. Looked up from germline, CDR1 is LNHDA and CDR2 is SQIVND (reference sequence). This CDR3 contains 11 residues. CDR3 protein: CASSDAGAQHF. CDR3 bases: TGTGCCAGTTCCGACGCGGGAGCCCAGCATTTT.

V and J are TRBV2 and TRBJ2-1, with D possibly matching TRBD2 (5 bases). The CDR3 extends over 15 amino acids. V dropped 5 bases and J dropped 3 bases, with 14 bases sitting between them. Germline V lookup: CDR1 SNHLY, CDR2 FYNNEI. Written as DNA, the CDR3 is TGTGCCAGCAGTTGGCTGCGGGTGGTCTACAATGAGCAGTTCTTC. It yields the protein CASSWLRVVYNEQFF.

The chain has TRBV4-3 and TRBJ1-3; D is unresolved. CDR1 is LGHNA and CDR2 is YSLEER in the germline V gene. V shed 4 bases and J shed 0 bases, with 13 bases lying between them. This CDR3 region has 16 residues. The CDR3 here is CASSPSWRRSGNTIYF. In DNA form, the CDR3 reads TGCGCCAGCAGCCCCTCCTGGCGGCGCTCTGGAAACACCATATATTTT.

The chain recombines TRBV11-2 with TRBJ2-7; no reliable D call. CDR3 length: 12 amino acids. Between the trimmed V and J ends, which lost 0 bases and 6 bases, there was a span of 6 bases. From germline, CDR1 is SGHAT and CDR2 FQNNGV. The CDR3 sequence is CASSLDAFEQYF. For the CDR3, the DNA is TGTGCCAGCAGCTTAGATGCATTCGAGCAGTACTTC.

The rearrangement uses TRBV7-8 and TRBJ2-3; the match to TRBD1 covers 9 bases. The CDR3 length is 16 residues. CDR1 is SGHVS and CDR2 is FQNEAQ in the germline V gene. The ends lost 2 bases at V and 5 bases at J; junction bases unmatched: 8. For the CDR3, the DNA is TGTGCCAGCAGCTTAAATTCCGGGACAGGGCGAGATACGCAGTATTTT. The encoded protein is CASSLNSGTGRDTQYF.

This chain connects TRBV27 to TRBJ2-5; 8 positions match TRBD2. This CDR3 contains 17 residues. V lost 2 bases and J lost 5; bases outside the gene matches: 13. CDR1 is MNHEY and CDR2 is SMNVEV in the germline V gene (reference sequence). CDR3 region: CASSLARGPLAGETQYF. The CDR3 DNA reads TGTGCCAGCAGTTTAGCCCGGGGGCCCTTAGCGGGGGAGACCCAGTACTTC.

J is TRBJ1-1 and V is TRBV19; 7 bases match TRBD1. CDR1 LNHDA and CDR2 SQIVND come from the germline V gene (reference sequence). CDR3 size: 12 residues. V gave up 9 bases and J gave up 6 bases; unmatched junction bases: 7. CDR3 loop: CARTTGDAEAFF. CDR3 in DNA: TGTGCCAGAACTACAGGGGACGCTGAAGCTTTCTTT.

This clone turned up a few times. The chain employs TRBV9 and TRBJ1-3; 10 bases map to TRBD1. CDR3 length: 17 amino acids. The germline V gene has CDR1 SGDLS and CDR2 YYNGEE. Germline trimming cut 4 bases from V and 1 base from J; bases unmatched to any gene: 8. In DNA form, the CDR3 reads TGTGCCAGCAGCCCCCTTGGGGGACAGGGGTCTGGAAACACCATATATTTT. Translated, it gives CASSPLGGQGSGNTIYF.

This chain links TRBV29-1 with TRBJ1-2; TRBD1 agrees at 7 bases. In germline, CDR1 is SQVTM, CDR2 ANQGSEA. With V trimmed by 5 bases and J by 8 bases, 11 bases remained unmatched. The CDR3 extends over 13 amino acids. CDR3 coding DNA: TGCAGCGTTTTTATACCGCAGGGGGGGGGCTACACCTTC. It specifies CSVFIPQGGGYTF.

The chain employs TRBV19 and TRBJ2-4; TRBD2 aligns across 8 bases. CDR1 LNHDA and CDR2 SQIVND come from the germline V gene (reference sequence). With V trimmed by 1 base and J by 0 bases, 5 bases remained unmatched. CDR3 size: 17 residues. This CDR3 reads CASSIVFLAGAKNIQYF. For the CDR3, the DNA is TGTGCCAGTAGTATAGTTTTCCTAGCGGGAGCCAAAAACATTCAGTACTTC.